These T cell receptor beta chains were read from a single sample in a study of T cell repertoires in cytomegalovirus infection. No antigen is known for these receptors. One entry per CDR3 protein, called by TCRdb with MiXCR from the reads. The sample yields under 300,000 distinct CDR3 sequences, about 20% seen once. Sequenced here: cultured PBMCs, sampled from culture after CMV antigen stimulation. These receptor sequences come from a human donor in good health (CMV status not recorded). Some clones in this sample may be carry-over from other donors' samples. The CDR3 runs from the conserved cysteine through the conserved F or W. A D gene is named only where the DNA matches it firmly. Rows may omit the clone size; those that give it use once, few, many or a size class.

TRBV5-4	TRBJ2-2	many	.	CASKGSGELFF	TGTGCCAGCAAGGGGTCCGGGGAGCTGTTTTTT
TRBV27	TRBJ1-5	.	TRBD1	CASSPQGAHQPQHF	TGTGCCAGCAGTCCACAGGGGGCCCATCAGCCCCAGCATTTT
TRBV7-2	TRBJ2-3	many	.	CASSLVTADTQYF	TGTGCCAGCAGCTTAGTCACGGCGGATACGCAGTATTTT
TRBV7-9	TRBJ1-1	few	TRBD1	CASSPWDRMNTEAFF	TGTGCCAGCAGCCCCTGGGACAGAATGAACACTGAAGCTTTCTTT
TRBV2	TRBJ2-6	few	TRBD2	CASMKPDGGRVSGANVLTF	TGTGCCAGCATGAAACCGGATGGCGGGAGGGTATCTGGGGCCAACGTCCTGACTTTC
TRBV7-6	TRBJ2-2	few	.	CASGGGSFTGELFF	TGTGCCAGCGGTGGGGGGAGCTTCACCGGGGAGCTGTTTTTT
TRBV5-6	TRBJ1-5	few	.	CASTSRGVGNQPQHF	TGTGCCAGCACCTCCCGGGGGGTCGGCAATCAGCCCCAGCATTTT
TRBV2	TRBJ2-1	.	.	CASSALEYNEQFF	TGTGCCAGCAGTGCGCTGGAATACAATGAGCAGTTCTTC
TRBV6-2/TRBV6-3	TRBJ2-1	few	.	CASSYRGASVYNEQFF	TGTGCCAGCAGTTACCGTGGGGCTAGCGTGTACAATGAGCAGTTCTTC
TRBV7-9	TRBJ1-1	many	.	CASSPRSAGVNTEAFF	TGTGCCAGCAGCCCGCGATCGGCAGGGGTGAACACTGAAGCTTTCTTT
TRBV24-1	TRBJ2-3	few	.	CATSDSKQGLADTQYF	TGTGCCACCAGTGATTCCAAACAGGGTCTGGCAGATACGCAGTATTTT
TRBV11-2	TRBJ1-2	few	.	CASRGTNGYTF	TGTGCCAGCAGAGGAACAAATGGCTACACCTTC
TRBV4-1	TRBJ1-5	.	TRBD1	CASNPRQGSDQPQHF	TGCGCCAGCAACCCTAGACAGGGCTCGGATCAGCCCCAGCATTTT
TRBV28	TRBJ1-1	.	.	CASSFQHTEAFF	TGTGCCAGCAGTTTTCAGCACACTGAAGCTTTCTTT
TRBV7-2	TRBJ2-3	many	TRBD2	CASSLALGTRTDTQYF	TGTGCCAGCAGCTTAGCGCTCGGGACTAGGACAGATACGCAGTATTTT
TRBV6-2/TRBV6-3	TRBJ1-1	many	.	CASSPGTEYTEAFF	TGTGCCAGCAGCCCCGGGACTGAGTACACTGAAGCTTTCTTT
TRBV7-2	TRBJ1-1	many	.	CASSLEGGGGAFF	TGTGCCAGCAGCTTAGAGGGGGGAGGGGGGGCTTTCTTT
TRBV9	TRBJ1-2	many	.	CASSVADSRYGYTF	TGTGCCAGCAGCGTAGCGGACAGTCGCTATGGCTACACCTTC
TRBV7-9	TRBJ2-5	.	.	CASSPYDSQETQYF	TGTGCCAGCAGCCCCTACGACAGTCAAGAGACCCAGTACTTC
TRBV6-1	TRBJ1-6	few	.	CATTGTLNSPLHF	TGTGCCACGACCGGGACACTTAATTCACCCCTCCACTTT
TRBV11-2	TRBJ2-3	.	TRBD2	CASSLALAGVRDTQYF	TGTGCCAGCAGCTTAGCCCTGGCGGGGGTACGAGATACGCAGTATTTT
TRBV28	TRBJ2-3	few	.	CASSLKTDRTDTQYF	TGTGCCAGCAGTTTAAAAACAGATCGCACAGATACGCAGTATTTT
TRBV7-3	TRBJ2-3	many	.	CASRGLSTDTQYF	TGTGCCAGCCGGGGACTTAGCACAGATACGCAGTATTTT
TRBV5-1	TRBJ1-1	.	TRBD1	CASSRGTGNTEAFF	TGCGCCAGCAGCCGGGGGACAGGGAACACTGAAGCTTTCTTT
TRBV7-2	TRBJ2-1	many	.	CASSASVGDNEQFF	TGTGCCAGCAGCGCCAGCGTCGGGGACAATGAGCAGTTCTTC
TRBV5-4	TRBJ1-2	many	.	CASSLQSYYTF	TGTGCCAGCAGCTTGCAGAGCTACTACACCTTC
TRBV19	TRBJ1-5	few	TRBD1	CASRDYGQGLNQPQHF	TGTGCCAGTAGGGACTACGGACAGGGATTAAATCAGCCCCAGCATTTT
TRBV5-1	TRBJ2-3	few	.	CASSEAGVPNTDTQYF	TGCGCCAGCAGCGAGGCAGGGGTCCCAAACACAGATACGCAGTATTTT
TRBV5-4	TRBJ2-2	once	TRBD1	CASSGDRGPNTGELFF	TGTGCCAGCAGCGGCGACAGGGGGCCGAACACCGGGGAGCTGTTTTTT
TRBV5-6	TRBJ2-7	.	TRBD2	CASSLPLAGGIYEQYF	TGTGCCAGCAGCCTACCCCTAGCGGGAGGGATCTACGAGCAGTACTTC
TRBV4-2	TRBJ2-5	.	.	CASSQSVSTQTQYF	TGTGCCAGCAGCCAAAGTGTTAGTACGCAGACCCAGTACTTC
TRBV7-2	TRBJ2-7	few	TRBD2	CASSLALAGVVDEQYF	TGTGCCAGCAGCTTAGCGCTAGCGGGAGTCGTCGACGAGCAGTACTTC
TRBV4-3	TRBJ2-3	few	.	CASSPRGWGTDTQYF	TGCGCCAGCAGCCCCCGCGGGTGGGGAACAGATACGCAGTATTTT
TRBV12-3/TRBV12-4	TRBJ2-5	.	TRBD1	CASSSPRGQGGETQYF	TGTGCCAGCAGTTCCCCGCGGGGACAGGGAGGAGAGACCCAGTACTTC
TRBV27	TRBJ2-1	.	.	CASSFDGQFFSRRTYNEQFF	TGTGCCAGCAGTTTTGACGGACAGTTTTTCAGCCGGAGGACCTACAATGAGCAGTTCTTC
TRBV2	TRBJ1-3	few	.	CASSEPRSGNTIYF	TGTGCCAGCAGTGAACCGCGCTCTGGAAACACCATATATTTT
TRBV2	TRBJ2-5	.	.	CATLVMETQYF	TGTGCCACACTAGTGATGGAGACCCAGTACTTC
TRBV6-2/TRBV6-3	TRBJ1-5	few	.	CASSRGWGPGKGDQPQHF	TGTGCCAGCAGCCGAGGTTGGGGTCCAGGTAAAGGGGATCAGCCCCAGCATTTT
TRBV6-1	TRBJ2-5	few	.	CASSEVRETQYF	TGTGCCAGCAGTGAAGTTCGGGAGACCCAGTACTTC
TRBV11-3	TRBJ2-1	.	.	CASSFGQAYNEQFF	TGTGCCAGCAGCTTCGGTCAGGCCTACAATGAGCAGTTCTTC